This TCR beta chain comes out of a study of T cell responses to AZD1222 COVID-19 vaccine. Notes on the study in general: Across spike, vaccine-associated CD4 TCRs were found, dominant at 160-218 and 743-854. Among those given AZD1222, only 6 or 7 were seropositive at baseline. Close to half of spike-specific TCRs reportedly recognize unmutated variant regions. Donors in the cohort were predominantly white British and more often female, and clonal diversity was possibly underestimated.

This CDR3 contains 16 residues. Germline trimming cut 4 bases from V and 2 bases from J; bases unmatched to any gene: 7. From germline, CDR1 is SGHRS and CDR2 YFSETQ. The method was immunoSEQ multiplex PCR; TCRdb's version includes in-frame clones alone and lacks a portion of them. The table records about 130,000 clones, around 90% of them present only once. Regarding this clone: Its antigen is not known.

The sequence was obtained from an adult in good health. The chain links TRBV5-1 to TRBJ2-2; 8 bases align to TRBD1. The sample consisted of peripheral blood, taken on day 0 of MenACWY control vaccination. The CDR3 DNA sequence: TGCGCCAGCAGCCCGGACAGGGCCCAAAACACCGGGGAGCTGTTTTTT. Its protein product is CASSPDRAQNTGELFF.